This entry describes one T cell receptor (beta chain). Here immunoSEQ multiplex PCR was the method, and the copy in TCRdb shows in-frame clones only, minus some. Among tens of thousands of clones, roughly 81% were seen once, and the ten largest hold around 16%. The data were taken from a study of OX40 agonist ivuxolimab in advanced cancers. About the research overall: With a range of roughly 20 to 90, age averaged approximately 64 years, and 75% to 90% were male.

V dropped 0 bases and J dropped 4 bases, with 6 bases sitting between them. The germline V gene encodes CDR1 MNHEY and CDR2 SVGAGI. The CDR3 runs 14 residues. V usage is TRBV6-5 and J usage is TRBJ2-2; D not resolved. The source is an adult with an advanced solid tumor such as melanoma, head and neck, liver or kidney cancer. The source was CD4+ or CD8+ T cells sorted from blood, collected in a trial of the OX40 agonist ivuxolimab. The CDR3, as DNA: TGTGCCAGCAGTTACTCAGGGATCACCGGGGAGCTGTTTTTT. Protein: CASSYSGITGELFF.